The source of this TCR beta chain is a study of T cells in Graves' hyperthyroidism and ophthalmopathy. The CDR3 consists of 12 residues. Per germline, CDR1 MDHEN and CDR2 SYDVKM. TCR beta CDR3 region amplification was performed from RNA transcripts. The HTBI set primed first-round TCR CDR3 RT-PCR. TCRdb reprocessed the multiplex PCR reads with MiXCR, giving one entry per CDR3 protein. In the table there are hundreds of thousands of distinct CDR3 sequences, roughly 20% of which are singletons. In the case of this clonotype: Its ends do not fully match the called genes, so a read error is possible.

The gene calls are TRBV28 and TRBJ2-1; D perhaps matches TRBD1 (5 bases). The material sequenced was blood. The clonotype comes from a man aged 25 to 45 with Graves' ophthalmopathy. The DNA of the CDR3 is TGCAGGGTTGGCTTACAGACGGGTGAGCAGTTCTTC. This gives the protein CRVGLQTGEQFF.